This TCR delta chain was sequenced for a study of gammadelta T cells in human blood. Broader study findings: Right after birth, innate γδ T cells reportedly expanded polyclonally after microbial exposure.

TCRdb reapplied CATT to the RT-PCR reads. Of 1,000 to 1,500 delta-chain clones in the sample, around 48% were seen once. Note on this clone: Its specificity is unknown. With a far larger clone one base away, a read error is the likely cause. The same CDR3 also results from other DNA sequences found in this sample.

Unmatched junction bases numbered 17, after V lost 2 bases and J lost 0 bases. The CDR3 has 20 residues. Germline V gives CDR1 GEAIGNYY, CDR2 EKD. The gene calls are TRDV2 and TRDJ1; 10 positions agree with TRDD3. The sequencing input was Vgamma9Vdelta2 gamma-delta T cells from adult blood. This receptor was taken from a human donor. The CDR3 protein is CACDSLNDRGIRGDTDKLIF. CDR3 nucleotide sequence: TGTGCCTGTGACAGCCTTAATGACAGGGGGATACGTGGAGACACCGATAAACTCATCTTT.